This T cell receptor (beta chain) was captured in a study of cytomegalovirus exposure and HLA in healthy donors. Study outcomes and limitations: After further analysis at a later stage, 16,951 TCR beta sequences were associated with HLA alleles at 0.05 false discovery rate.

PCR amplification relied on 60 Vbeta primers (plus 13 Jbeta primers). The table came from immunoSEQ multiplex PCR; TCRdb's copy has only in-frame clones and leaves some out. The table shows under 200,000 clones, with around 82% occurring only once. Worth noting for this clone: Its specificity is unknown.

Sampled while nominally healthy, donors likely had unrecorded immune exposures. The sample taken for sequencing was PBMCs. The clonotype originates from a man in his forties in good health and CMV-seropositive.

Here the CDR3 reads CASRLSGGKNIQYF. CDR3 nucleotide sequence: TGTGCCAGCAGACTTTCGGGGGGGAAAAACATTCAGTACTTC. V gene TRBV2 combines with J gene TRBJ2-4; 8 bases match TRBD2. Germline V gives CDR1 SNHLY, CDR2 FYNNEI. The length of the CDR3 is 14 residues. With 6 bases clipped from V and 4 bases from J, the junction kept 5 bases outside the gene matches.